The next 26 T cell receptor beta chains were all read from a single sample in a study of CD8+CD57+ T cells in acquired aplastic anemia. Investigators profiled TCR beta VDJ and CDR3 from genomic DNA template. From the reads, TCRdb called clonotypes with MiXCR, one entry per CDR3 protein. The table lists about 190,000 distinct CDR3 sequences, roughly 56% of them singletons. The source material was sorted CD4+, CD8+, or CD8+CD57+ T cells (not recorded which) from PBMCs. Receptor source: a human donor in good health, serving as a control.

This chain joins TRBV10-3 and TRBJ1-5; D remains unclear. The CDR3 has 15 amino acids. Germline V gene lookup returns CDR1 ENHRY and CDR2 SYGVKD. V lost 6 bases, J lost 1 base, and 13 bases lay in between. The CDR3 nucleotides read TGTGCCATCAGGACGGATGCAGCAAGCAATCAGCCCCAGCATTTT. This codes for CAIRTDAASNQPQHF.

This chain links TRBV20-1 with TRBJ2-2; tentative D call: TRBD2 (5 bases). This CDR3 has 14 amino acids. V shed 3 bases and J shed 6 bases, with 14 bases lying between them. Germline assignment: CDR1 DFQATT and CDR2 SNEGSKA (reference sequence). The CDR3 region is CSARFNGLAGELFF. The DNA of the CDR3 is TGCAGTGCTAGGTTTAACGGACTGGCCGGGGAGCTGTTTTTT.

This clonotype was seen repeatedly, ten times or more. This chain uses TRBV6-2 or TRBV6-3 with TRBJ1-1; weak D call: TRBD1 (5 bases). CDR3 length: 14 residues. CDR1 is MNHEY and CDR2 is SVGEGT in the germline V gene. Trimming left V 7 bases short and J 7 bases short, with 19 bases between. This CDR3 reads CASNTGTGTFEAFF. The CDR3 DNA sequence: TGTGCCAGCAATACCGGGACGGGGACCTTTGAAGCTTTCTTT.

This clonotype was seen repeatedly, ten times or more. The chain couples TRBV6-4 to TRBJ2-7; D possibly corresponds to TRBD2 (6 bases). V lost 7 bases to trimming and J lost 3 bases, with 22 bases between them. Germline V gives CDR1 MRHNA, CDR2 SNTAGT. The CDR3 runs 16 residues. CDR3 sequence (DNA): TGTGCCAGCAAGCTTCCGCTTAGCGGAGGAGGCTACGAGCAGTACTTC. The encoded protein is CASKLPLSGGGYEQYF.

This clonotype was counted at least ten times. The chain has TRBV4-3 and TRBJ1-4; D uncertain. Trimming cost V 2 bases and J 5 bases, with 12 bases left between them. Germline lookup yields CDR1 LGHNA and CDR2 YSLEER. The CDR3 runs to 15 residues. CDR3 DNA sequence: TGCGCCAGCAGCCAAAGCATGGGTGGAAATGAAAAACTGTTTTTT. This encodes CASSQSMGGNEKLFF.

On this clonotype: The junction departs from the called germline gene at one end, perhaps through a read error. The rearrangement joins TRBV30 to TRBJ1-1; D might be TRBD1 (6 bases). Looked up from germline, CDR1 is GTSNPN and CDR2 is SVGIG (reference sequence). The CDR3 totals 14 residues. The chain's CDR3 is CAWRAGTLNTEASF. CDR3 bases: TGTGCCTGGAGGGCCGGGACACTGAACACTGAAGCTTCCTTT.

The chain couples TRBV15 to TRBJ2-7; 7 positions agree with TRBD1. V lost 4 bases, J lost 0 bases, and 6 bases stayed unmatched. The germline V gene has CDR1 LNHNV and CDR2 YYDKDF (reference sequence). The CDR3 is 15 amino acids. In DNA, the CDR3 is TGTGCCACCAGCACCGAGACAGGGTACTCCTACGAGCAGTACTTC. Translating gives CATSTETGYSYEQYF.

This clonotype was counted ten times or more. This sequence joins TRBV10-2 and TRBJ1-2; no clear D. Germline values: CDR1 WSHSY, CDR2 SAAADI. V was shortened by 7 bases and J by 0 bases, with 12 bases between the two germline ends. The CDR3 loop spans 14 amino acids. The CDR3: CASMLGRANYGYTF. CDR3 sequence (DNA): TGCGCCAGCATGCTGGGGAGGGCTAACTATGGCTACACCTTC.

The chain is built from TRBV11-2 and TRBJ2-7; 8 bases fit TRBD1. The V gene's germline CDR1 is SGHAT and CDR2 FQNNGV. Germline trimming cut 5 bases from V and 2 bases from J; bases unmatched to any gene: 14. The CDR3 is 17 residues long. CDR3 sequence reads: CASSTHRQGFVAYEQYF. The CDR3 region has the DNA TGTGCCAGCAGCACACATCGACAGGGGTTTGTGGCCTACGAGCAGTACTTC.

This clonotype has ten or more counts. The chain links TRBV28 to TRBJ2-7, with no clear D. The germline V gene encodes CDR1 MDHEN and CDR2 SYDVKM. V lost 5 bases to trimming and J lost 0 bases, with 14 bases between them. This CDR3 is 15 amino acids long. The CDR3 region is CASSRRDWSSYEQYF. CDR3 sequence (DNA): TGTGCCAGCAGTCGAAGGGATTGGAGCTCCTACGAGCAGTACTTC.

This clonotype was seen only a few times. The chain is built from TRBV28 and TRBJ2-1; TRBD1 agrees at 7 bases. The length of the CDR3 is 14 residues. Germline CDR1 reads MDHEN; CDR2 reads SYDVKM. The trim removed 3 bases at V and 9 bases at J, leaving 8 bases unmatched. CDR3 sequence (DNA): TGTGCCAGCAGTTTTCCGAACAGGGGCGGTGAGCAGTTCTTC. It yields the protein CASSFPNRGGEQFF.

This clonotype was seen many times. For the CDR3, the DNA is TGTGCCAGCAGTTACTCCACTACCACTCCTAGCACAGATACGCAGTATTTT. Its protein product is CASSYSTTTPSTDTQYF. The chain has TRBV6-5 and TRBJ2-3; D unclear. V shed 0 bases and J shed 0 bases, with 13 bases lying between them. The CDR3 runs 17 residues. The germline V gene has CDR1 MNHEY and CDR2 SVGAGI.

The table lists this clonotype with a few counts. A much larger clone differs by one base, so this may be a read error. J is TRBJ2-1 and V is TRBV9, with D possibly TRBD2 on 6 matching bases. There are 16 residues in the CDR3. V dropped 0 bases and J dropped 2 bases, with 12 bases sitting between them. The germline V gene has CDR1 SGDLS and CDR2 YYNGEE. The CDR3 region is CASSVVRGSPYNEQFF. CDR3 nucleotide sequence: TGTGCCAGCAGCGTAGTTCGGGGGAGTCCCTACAATGAGCAGTTCTTC.

This clonotype was detected many times. This chain joins TRBV20-1 and TRBJ2-3; the D gene is possibly TRBD1 (6 bases). The CDR3 totals 14 residues. V lost 6 bases and J lost 2, with 15 bases in between. Germline V CDR1 and CDR2: DFQATT, SNEGSKA (reference sequence). CDR3 coding DNA: TGCAGTGCCGCTCCGGACAGCCTCACAGATACGCAGTATTTT. Translation: CSAAPDSLTDTQYF.

As regards this clonotype: Being one base from a much bigger clone, this may be a read error. The chain joins TRBV10-3 to TRBJ2-7; D gene unclear. The CDR3 is 13 amino acids. Per the germline V gene, CDR1 is ENHRY and CDR2 is SYGVKD. Trimming removed 5 bases at V and 2 bases at J, with 10 bases between. CDR3 nucleotides: TGTGCCATCAGTTTAACTACCCCCTACGAGCAGTACTTC. This gives the protein CAISLTTPYEQYF.

The genes are TRBV20-1 and TRBJ2-1, with TRBD1 matching over 12 bases. Trimming at V came to 4 bases and at J to 7 bases, leaving 8 bases not matched to a gene. The length of the CDR3 is 15 residues. The germline V gene encodes CDR1 DFQATT and CDR2 SNEGSKA (reference sequence). The CDR3 DNA is TGCAGTGCTATTGCGGGACAGGGGGCAAGGAATGAGCAGTTCTTC. Amino acids: CSAIAGQGARNEQFF.

The chain recombines TRBV6-1 with TRBJ2-5; perhaps TRBD1 as D (5 bases). Germline-derived CDR1 and CDR2 are MNHNS and SASEGT. The CDR3 length is 14 residues. V lost 7 bases to trimming and J lost 0 bases, with 12 bases between them. CDR3 DNA sequence: TGTGCCAGCAAATTACAGGTCGACCAAGAGACCCAGTACTTC. Translated, it gives CASKLQVDQETQYF.

This clonotype was seen ten or more times. The rearrangement links TRBV30 to TRBJ1-5; maybe TRBD1 (6 bases). CDR3 length: 13 amino acids. The V gene's germline CDR1 is GTSNPN and CDR2 SVGIG (reference sequence). V lost 2 bases to trimming and J lost 4 bases, with 9 bases between them. The CDR3 DNA reads as TGTGCCTGGAGTATTGACAGGAATCAGCCCCAGCATTTT. Protein product: CAWSIDRNQPQHF.

Notes on this clonotype: In this CDR3 the conserved last residue, phenylalanine or tryptophan, is missing, so a read error is likely. It is unclear where the CDR3 begins or ends on the DNA, so no DNA is shown, and the CDR3 is as TCRdb lists it. The chain couples TRBV7-3 to TRBJ2-5; no check of the table's D call, TRBD2, against the DNA was made. Looked up from germline, CDR1 is SGHTA and CDR2 is FQGTGA. The CDR3 is made up of 10 amino acids, end residues included. The CDR3 sequence is CASSLTKMAG.

The gene calls are TRBV2 and TRBJ2-7; 7 bases match TRBD1. The germline gives CDR1 SNHLY, CDR2 FYNNEI. Trimming cost V 1 base and J 0 bases; bases outside gene matches: 3. CDR3 size: 15 residues. The CDR3 DNA sequence: TGTGCCAGCAGTGAAGTCGGACAGGCCTCCTACGAGCAGTACTTC. This codes for CASSEVGQASYEQYF.

This clonotype was detected many times. V and J are TRBV2 and TRBJ2-7, with D uncertain. Germline V gene sequence: CDR1 SNHLY, CDR2 FYNNEI. The length of the CDR3 is 15 residues. V was clipped by 2 bases and J by 0 bases, with 11 bases between them. The CDR3 DNA reads TGTGCCAGCAGTGAATCGGCCTACCTCTCCTACGAGCAGTACTTC. Translated: CASSESAYLSYEQYF.

Points on this clonotype: One end of the junction fails to match germline, which may point to a read error. The chain has TRBV20-1 and TRBJ2-5; 14 nucleotides line up with TRBD2. The CDR3 runs 15 residues. CDR1 and CDR2 from the germline V gene are DFQATT and SNEGSKA (reference sequence). The CDR3 is CSARGLAGGQETQYF. CDR3 in DNA: TGCAGTGCCAGAGGACTAGCGGGAGGACAAGAGACCCAGTACTTC.

This clonotype was counted many times. V is TRBV29-1 and J is TRBJ2-7; no firm D call. CDR3 size: 13 residues. The germline gives CDR1 SQVTM, CDR2 ANQGSEA. The V gene lost 2 bases and the J gene lost 3 bases, with 11 bases spanning the gap. The CDR3 region is CSVELGRSYEQYF. The CDR3 nucleotides are TGCAGCGTTGAACTAGGACGGAGCTACGAGCAGTACTTC.

The gene calls are TRBV9 and TRBJ1-2; D possibly corresponds to TRBD1 (5 bases). V was pared by 0 bases and J by 4 bases, with 10 bases between. This CDR3 region has 14 residues. The germline CDR1 and CDR2 sequences are SGDLS and YYNGEE. The CDR3 nucleotides read TGTGCCAGCAGCGTAGAGCTAACAGGCTATGGCTACACCTTC. Protein sequence: CASSVELTGYGYTF.

This clonotype was seen a handful of times. V gene TRBV20-1 combines with J gene TRBJ1-2, with 8 bases fitting TRBD1. Germline V lookup: CDR1 DFQATT, CDR2 SNEGSKA (reference sequence). V was pared by 6 bases and J by 4 bases, with 13 bases of the junction left unmatched. The length of the CDR3 is 15 residues. In DNA, the CDR3 is TGCAGTGCACGAAGCATCGGGACAGGCTGCTATGGCTACACCTTC. It codes for CSARSIGTGCYGYTF.

CDR3 nucleotides: TGCAGTGCTCTACAGGGAGGGGTCTCCTACAATGAGCAGTTCTTC. Amino acids: CSALQGGVSYNEQFF. The chain combines TRBV20-1 with TRBJ2-1; TRBD2 is a possible D gene (7 bases). This CDR3 has 15 amino acids. Trimming took off 5 bases at V and 0 bases at J, with 14 bases between the two ends. Germline V CDR1 and CDR2: DFQATT, SNEGSKA (reference sequence).